Described below is a single TCR beta chain sequence and its context. Using immunoSEQ multiplex PCR, the repertoire was profiled, and TCRdb retains in-frame clones only, with some absent. This table has 200,000 to 300,000 clones, 75% to 85% appearing once. The data belong to a study of blood T cell repertoires in COVID-19. Germline CDR1 SGHVS, CDR2 FQNEAQ. The ends were cut back, 1 base at V and 2 bases at J, with 15 bases in the middle. The CDR3 is 17 residues long. This sequence originates from a man in his forties who had recovered from COVID-19. Sequenced input: peripheral blood. The V gene is TRBV7-8, the J gene TRBJ2-1; D uncertain. The CDR3 sequence is CASSLVLRSLAYNEQFF. CDR3 DNA sequence: TGTGCCAGCAGCTTAGTCCTGCGGAGTCTAGCCTACAATGAGCAGTTCTTC. The full variable domain, rest sourced from reference TRBV7-8 and TRBJ2-1, is GAGVSQSPRYKVAKRGQDVALRCDPISGHVSLFWYQQALGQGPEFLTYFQNEAQLDKSGLPSDRFFAERPEGSVSTLKIQRTQQEDSAVYLCASSLVLRSLAYNEQFFGPGTRLTVL.